Listed here are 12 T cell receptor beta chains from one sample, sequenced in a study of graft-versus-host responses after intestinal transplantation. The protocol was immunoSEQ multiplex PCR, while the TCRdb copy is restricted to in-frame clones and leaves out a portion. This sample has tens of thousands of clones, with nearly 90% found just once. Their recognized antigens are unknown. Sequenced here: unstimulated CD8+ T cells sorted from spleen or lymph node cells, sampled before transplant. The receptors were gathered from a human donor who was the organ donor for an intestinal transplant.

This clone showed up just once. The chain combines TRBV18 with TRBJ1-6; 8 nucleotides line up with TRBD1. Germline V CDR1 and CDR2: KGHSH, LQKENI. V lost 5 bases and J lost 0; bases outside the gene matches: 9. The length of the CDR3 is 18 residues. As DNA, the CDR3 is TGTGCCAGCTCAGCAGCCCGACAGGGGAGCTCCTATAATTCACCCCTCCACTTT. It encodes CASSAARQGSSYNSPLHF.

J is TRBJ1-5 and V is TRBV4-1; D is uncertain. V was pared by 0 bases and J by 2 bases, with 8 bases between. Germline CDR1 is MGHRA and CDR2 is YSYEKL. The CDR3 sequence is 15 residues long. The CDR3 protein is CASSQEGIRNQPQHF. DNA of the CDR3: TGCGCCAGCAGCCAAGAGGGCATACGCAATCAGCCCCAGCATTTT.

As for this clone: Other DNA sequences in the sample encode the same CDR3. V and J are TRBV27 and TRBJ1-1; 7 positions agree with TRBD1. The V gene's germline CDR1 is MNHEY and CDR2 SMNVEV (reference sequence). This CDR3 is built from 18 residues. Trimming removed 0 bases from V and 4 bases from J; junction bases left unmatched: 14. The CDR3 loop is CASSLSRQGIGDSTEAFF. The DNA for the CDR3 is TGTGCCAGCAGTTTATCGCGACAGGGCATCGGGGATAGCACTGAAGCTTTCTTT.

The V and J genes are TRBV9 and TRBJ2-1, with D tentatively TRBD2 (6 bases). The length of the CDR3 is 15 residues. Germline CDR1 reads SGDLS; CDR2 reads YYNGEE. V lost 3 bases and J lost 0, with 10 bases in between. CDR3 DNA: TGTGCCAGCAGCGCGGACGGGGGCTCCTACAATGAGCAGTTCTTC. Its protein is CASSADGGSYNEQFF.

The V call is TRBV7-9, the J call TRBJ1-1; 9 bases fit TRBD1. The CDR3 spans 17 residues. Germline assignment: CDR1 SEHNR and CDR2 FQNEAQ (reference sequence). V shed 5 bases and J 0 bases; nucleotides not matched to a gene: 10. Here the CDR3 DNA reads TGTGCCAGCAGCCCTAGACAGGGGGTGCCCGTGAACACTGAAGCTTTCTTT. Translating it yields CASSPRQGVPVNTEAFF.

The gene calls are TRBV6-5 and TRBJ2-7; D is unclear. This CDR3 is 13 amino acids long. Between the trimmed V and J ends, which lost 0 bases and 6 bases, there was a span of 9 bases. Germline CDR1 reads MNHEY; CDR2 reads SVGAGI. CDR3 region: CASSYSVMGEQYV. CDR3 bases: TGTGCCAGCAGTTACTCCGTAATGGGCGAGCAGTACGTC.

The rearrangement joins TRBV7-9 to TRBJ2-3, with a possible D match to TRBD1 (6 bases). V lost 4 bases and J 2 bases, leaving 16 bases between the germline ends. This CDR3 region has 16 residues. Germline V lookup: CDR1 SEHNR, CDR2 FQNEAQ (reference sequence). CDR3 loop: CASSSSWTDYTDTQYF. The CDR3 DNA sequence: TGTGCCAGCAGCTCATCATGGACAGACTACACAGATACGCAGTATTTT. The variable domain in full, with the rest retrieved from reference TRBV7-9 and TRBJ2-3, is DTGVSQNPRHKITKRGQNVTFRCDPISEHNRLYWYRQTLGQGPEFLTYFQNEAQLEKSRLLSDRFSAERPKGSFSTLEIQRTEQGDSAMYLCASSSSWTDYTDTQYFGPGTRLTVL.

This chain connects TRBV5-6 to TRBJ2-1; 7 bases agree with TRBD1. CDR1 SGHDT and CDR2 YYEEEE come from the germline V gene. V trimming: 1 base; J trimming: 4 bases; junction bases outside the gene matches: 8. CDR3 length: 16 residues. This CDR3 is CASSLLEGGYYNEQFF. The DNA of the CDR3 is TGTGCCAGCAGCTTGCTAGAAGGGGGCTATTACAATGAGCAGTTCTTC.

The chain links TRBV28 to TRBJ1-1; 8 bases are shared with TRBD1. The germline gives CDR1 MDHEN, CDR2 SYDVKM. CDR3 length equals 15 residues. V shed 5 bases, J shed 4 bases, and the junction held 9 bases outside the gene matches. DNA of the CDR3: TGTGCCAGCAGTCTCACAGGGGGTCAGCTCACTGAAGCTTTCTTT. This gives the protein CASSLTGGQLTEAFF.

The V call is TRBV5-1, the J call TRBJ1-1, with 7 bases that match TRBD1. There are 15 residues in the CDR3. V was clipped by 0 bases and J by 3 bases; unmatched bases: 5. Germline V CDR1 and CDR2: SGHRS, YFSETQ. The CDR3 here is CASSLGTGDDTEAFF. The DNA for the CDR3 is TGCGCCAGCAGCTTGGGGACAGGCGACGACACTGAAGCTTTCTTT.

V gene TRBV2 combines with J gene TRBJ2-2; TRBD1 might be the D (6 bases). In germline, CDR1 is SNHLY, CDR2 FYNNEI. V lost 3 bases, J lost 1 base, and 15 bases lay in between. The CDR3 is 17 amino acids. CDR3 in DNA: TGTGCCAGCAGTGACAGGGGCATGATCTTGAACACCGGGGAGCTGTTTTTT. It yields the protein CASSDRGMILNTGELFF.

The rearrangement uses TRBV5-1 and TRBJ2-2, with D hard to call. The CDR3 loop spans 15 amino acids. Germline V gives CDR1 SGHRS, CDR2 YFSETQ. Trimming took off 4 bases at V and 4 bases at J, with 14 bases between the two ends. The CDR3 nucleotides read TGCGCCAGCAGCCCGCGCGGTCCGGGCACCGGGGAGCTGTTTTTT. This codes for CASSPRGPGTGELFF.